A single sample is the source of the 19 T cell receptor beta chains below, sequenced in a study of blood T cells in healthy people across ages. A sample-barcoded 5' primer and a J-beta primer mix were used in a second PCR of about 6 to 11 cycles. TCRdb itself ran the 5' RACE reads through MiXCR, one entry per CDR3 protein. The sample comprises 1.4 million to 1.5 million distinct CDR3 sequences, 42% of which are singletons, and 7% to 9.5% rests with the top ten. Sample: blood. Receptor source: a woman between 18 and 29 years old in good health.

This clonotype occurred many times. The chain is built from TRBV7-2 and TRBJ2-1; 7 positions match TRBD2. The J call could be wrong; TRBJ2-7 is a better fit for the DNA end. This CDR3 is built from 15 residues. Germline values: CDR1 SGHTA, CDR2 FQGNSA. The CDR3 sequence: CASSLGGSSYNEQYF. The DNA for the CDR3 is TGTGCCAGCAGCTTAGGCGGGAGCTCCTACAATGAGCAGTACTTC.

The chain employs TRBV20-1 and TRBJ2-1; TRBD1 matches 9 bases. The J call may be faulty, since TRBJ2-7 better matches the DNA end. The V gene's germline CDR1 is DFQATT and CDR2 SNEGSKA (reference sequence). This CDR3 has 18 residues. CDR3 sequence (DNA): TGCAGTGCTAGAGATGACGAGGGGACAGGGATCATCTACAATGAGCAGTACTTC. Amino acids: CSARDDEGTGIIYNEQYF.

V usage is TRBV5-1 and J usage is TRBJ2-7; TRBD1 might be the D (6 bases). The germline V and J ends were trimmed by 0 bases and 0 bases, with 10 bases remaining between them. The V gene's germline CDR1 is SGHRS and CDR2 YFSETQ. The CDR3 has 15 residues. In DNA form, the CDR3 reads TGCGCCAGCAGCTTGGCCCCAGGGGCCTCCTACGAGCAGTACTTC. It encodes CASSLAPGASYEQYF.

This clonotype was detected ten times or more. CDR3 sequence reads: CATRGFEDSNQPQHF. CDR3 in DNA: TGTGCCACCCGGGGTTTTGAGGATAGCAATCAGCCCCAGCATTTT. This chain joins TRBV2 and TRBJ1-5; no definite D call. V shed 10 bases and J shed 0 bases, with 16 bases lying between them. Germline V gene sequence: CDR1 SNHLY, CDR2 FYNNEI. The CDR3 covers 15 residues.

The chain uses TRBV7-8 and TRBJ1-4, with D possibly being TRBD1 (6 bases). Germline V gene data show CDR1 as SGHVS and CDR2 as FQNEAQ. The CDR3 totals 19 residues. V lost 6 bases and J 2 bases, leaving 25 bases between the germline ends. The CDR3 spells CASSQFGYRDHGTNEKLFF. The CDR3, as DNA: TGTGCCAGCAGTCAATTTGGGTACAGGGACCATGGCACTAATGAAAAACTGTTTTTT.

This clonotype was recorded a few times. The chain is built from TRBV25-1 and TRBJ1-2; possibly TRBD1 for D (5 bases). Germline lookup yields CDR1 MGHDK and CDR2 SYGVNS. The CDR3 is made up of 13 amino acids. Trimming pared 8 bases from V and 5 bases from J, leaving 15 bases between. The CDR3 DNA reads TGTGCCAGCGATGACGACAGAGGATATGGCTACACCTTC. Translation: CASDDDRGYGYTF.

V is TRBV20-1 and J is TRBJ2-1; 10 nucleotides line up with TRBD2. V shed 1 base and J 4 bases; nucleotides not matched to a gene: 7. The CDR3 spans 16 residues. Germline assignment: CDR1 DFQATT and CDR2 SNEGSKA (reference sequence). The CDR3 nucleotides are TGCAGTGCTAGAGGAGCGGGAGGGCCTCGATACAATGAGCAGTTCTTC. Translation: CSARGAGGPRYNEQFF.

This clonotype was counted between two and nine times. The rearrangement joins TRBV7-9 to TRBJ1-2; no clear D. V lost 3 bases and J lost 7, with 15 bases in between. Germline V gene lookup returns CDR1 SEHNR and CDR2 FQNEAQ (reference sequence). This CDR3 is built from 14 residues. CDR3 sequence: CASSFSGEVRGYTF. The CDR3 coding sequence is TGTGCCAGCAGCTTTTCCGGGGAGGTCCGTGGCTACACCTTC.

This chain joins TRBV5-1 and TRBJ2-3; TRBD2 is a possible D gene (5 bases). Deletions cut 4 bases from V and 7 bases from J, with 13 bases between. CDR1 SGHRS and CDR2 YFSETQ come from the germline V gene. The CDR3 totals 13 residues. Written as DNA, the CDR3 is TGCGCCAGCAGCGTGGGCGGGTCCAATACGCAGTATTTT. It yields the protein CASSVGGSNTQYF. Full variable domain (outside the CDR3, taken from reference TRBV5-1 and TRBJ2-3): KAGVTQTPRYLIKTRGQQVTLSCSPISGHRSVSWYQQTPGQGLQFLFEYFSETQRNKGNFPGRFSGRQFSNSRSEMNVSTLELGDSALYLCASSVGGSNTQYFGPGTRLTVL.

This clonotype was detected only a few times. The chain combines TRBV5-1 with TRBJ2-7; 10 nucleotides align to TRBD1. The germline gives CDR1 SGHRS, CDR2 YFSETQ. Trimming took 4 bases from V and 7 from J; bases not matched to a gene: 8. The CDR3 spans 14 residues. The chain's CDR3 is CASSGQGVRNEQYF. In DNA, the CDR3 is TGCGCCAGCAGCGGACAGGGGGTCCGGAATGAGCAGTACTTC.

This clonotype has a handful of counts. The chain's CDR3 is CASSLTQPSHGYTF. CDR3 coding DNA: TGTGCCAGCAGCTTGACACAGCCTAGTCACGGCTACACCTTC. This rearrangement joins TRBV3-1 to TRBJ1-2, with D unresolved. CDR1 and CDR2 (germline): LGHDT, YNNKEL (reference sequence). The V and J ends lost 5 bases and 8 bases respectively, with 18 bases between them. CDR3 length: 14 residues. Full variable domain (remainder filled in from reference TRBV3-1 and TRBJ1-2): DTAVSQTPKYLVTQMGNDKSIKCEQNLGHDTMYWYKQDSKKFLKIMFSYNNKELIINETVPNRFSPKSPDKAHLNLHINSLELGDSAVYFCASSLTQPSHGYTFGSGTRLTVV.

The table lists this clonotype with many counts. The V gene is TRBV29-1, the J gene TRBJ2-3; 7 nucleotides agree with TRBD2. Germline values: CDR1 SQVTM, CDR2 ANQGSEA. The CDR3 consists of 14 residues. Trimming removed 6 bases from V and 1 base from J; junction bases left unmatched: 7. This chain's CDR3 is CSVRRGVGTDTQYF. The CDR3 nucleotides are TGCAGCGTCCGACGGGGGGTGGGCACAGATACGCAGTATTTT.

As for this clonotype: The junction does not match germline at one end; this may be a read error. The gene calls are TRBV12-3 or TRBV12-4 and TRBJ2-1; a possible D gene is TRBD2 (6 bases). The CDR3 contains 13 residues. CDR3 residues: CASSIAVYNEQFF. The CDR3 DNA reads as TGTGCCAGCAGTATAGCGGTCTACAATGAGCAGTTCTTC.

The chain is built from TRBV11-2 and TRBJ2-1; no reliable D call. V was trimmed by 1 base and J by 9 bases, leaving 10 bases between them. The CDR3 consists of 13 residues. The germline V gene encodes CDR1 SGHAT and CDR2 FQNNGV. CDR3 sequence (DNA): TGTGCCAGCAGCTTAGTGGTGGGTGTTGAGCAGTTCTTC. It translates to CASSLVVGVEQFF.

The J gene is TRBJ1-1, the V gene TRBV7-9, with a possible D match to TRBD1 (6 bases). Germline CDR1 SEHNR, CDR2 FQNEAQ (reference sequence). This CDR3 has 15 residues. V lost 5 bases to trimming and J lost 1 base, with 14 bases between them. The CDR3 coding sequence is TGTGCCAGCAGCGGAGGTGGACAGACGAACACTGAAGCTTTCTTT. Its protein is CASSGGGQTNTEAFF.

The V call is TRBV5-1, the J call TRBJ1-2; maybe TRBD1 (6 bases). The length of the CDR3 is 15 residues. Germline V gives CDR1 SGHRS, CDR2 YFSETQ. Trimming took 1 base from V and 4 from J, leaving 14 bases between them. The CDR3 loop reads CASSLRQDPSYGYTF. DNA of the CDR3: TGCGCCAGCAGCTTGAGACAGGATCCGAGCTATGGCTACACCTTC. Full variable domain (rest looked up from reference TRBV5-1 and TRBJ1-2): KAGVTQTPRYLIKTRGQQVTLSCSPISGHRSVSWYQQTPGQGLQFLFEYFSETQRNKGNFPGRFSGRQFSNSRSEMNVSTLELGDSALYLCASSLRQDPSYGYTFGSGTRLTVV.

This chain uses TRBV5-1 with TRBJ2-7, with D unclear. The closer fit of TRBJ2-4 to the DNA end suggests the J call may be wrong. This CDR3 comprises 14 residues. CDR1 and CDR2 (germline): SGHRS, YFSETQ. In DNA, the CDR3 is TGCGCCAGCGCCCGAAGGGCAAATCAGAACATTCAGTACTTC. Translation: CASARRANQNIQYF.

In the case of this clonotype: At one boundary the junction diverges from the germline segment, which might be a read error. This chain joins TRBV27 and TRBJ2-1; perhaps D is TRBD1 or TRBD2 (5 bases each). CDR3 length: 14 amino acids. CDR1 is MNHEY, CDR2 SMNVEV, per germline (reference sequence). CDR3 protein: CANSSGTTYNEQFF. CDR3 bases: TGTGCCAACAGTTCTGGGACGACCTACAATGAGCAGTTCTTC.

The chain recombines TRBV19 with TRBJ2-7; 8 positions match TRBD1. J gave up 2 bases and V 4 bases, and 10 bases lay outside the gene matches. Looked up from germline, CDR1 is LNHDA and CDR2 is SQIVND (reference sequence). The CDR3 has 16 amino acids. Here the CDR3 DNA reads TGTGCCAGTAGTAATCCAAGGACAGGGCCTACCTACGAGCAGTACTTC. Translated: CASSNPRTGPTYEQYF.